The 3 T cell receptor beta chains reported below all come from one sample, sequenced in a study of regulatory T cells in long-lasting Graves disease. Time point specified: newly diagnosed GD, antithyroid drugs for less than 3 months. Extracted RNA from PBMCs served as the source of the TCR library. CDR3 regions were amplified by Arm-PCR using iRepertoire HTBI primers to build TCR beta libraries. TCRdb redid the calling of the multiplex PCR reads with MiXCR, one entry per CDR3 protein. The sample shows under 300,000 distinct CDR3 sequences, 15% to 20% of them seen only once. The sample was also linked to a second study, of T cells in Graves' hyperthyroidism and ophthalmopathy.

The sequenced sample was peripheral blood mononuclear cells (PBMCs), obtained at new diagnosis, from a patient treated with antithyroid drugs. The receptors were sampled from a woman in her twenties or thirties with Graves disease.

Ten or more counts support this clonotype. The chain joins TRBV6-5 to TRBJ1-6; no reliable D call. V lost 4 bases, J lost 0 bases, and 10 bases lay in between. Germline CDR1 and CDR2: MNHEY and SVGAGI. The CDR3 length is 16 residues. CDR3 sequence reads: CASSFQPSSYNSPLHF. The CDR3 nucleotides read TGTGCCAGCAGTTTCCAACCGAGCTCCTATAATTCACCCCTCCACTTT.

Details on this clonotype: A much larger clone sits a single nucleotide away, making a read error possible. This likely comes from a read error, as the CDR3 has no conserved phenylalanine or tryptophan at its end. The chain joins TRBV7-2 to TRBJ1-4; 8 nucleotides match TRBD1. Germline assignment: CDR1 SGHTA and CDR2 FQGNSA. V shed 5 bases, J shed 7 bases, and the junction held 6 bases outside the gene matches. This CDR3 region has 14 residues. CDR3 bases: TGTGCCAGCAGCGCTACAGGGGGAGTTGAAAAACTGTTTCTT. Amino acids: CASSATGGVEKLFL.

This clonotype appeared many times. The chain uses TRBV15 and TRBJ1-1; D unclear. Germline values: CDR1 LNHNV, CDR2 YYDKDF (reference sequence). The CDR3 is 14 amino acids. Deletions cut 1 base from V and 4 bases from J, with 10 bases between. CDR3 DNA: TGTGCCACCAGCAGAGGTATAGAAGTCACTGAAGCTTTCTTT. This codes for CATSRGIEVTEAFF.